One T cell receptor (beta chain) is described in this entry. Its antigen is currently not known. No quality values exist for individual bases; no much larger clone is one base distant. Sequences LGHNA (CDR1) and YSLEER (CDR2) are obtained from the germline V gene. V trim: 4 bases; J trim: 4 bases; unmatched bases: 7. The CDR3, cysteine through phenylalanine, is 15 amino acids long. Only the CDR3 DNA stays, 45 bases, in frame from base 1. This sample stems from a study of blood T cell repertoires in COVID-19 (dated by TCRdb to 2020 to 2021). As for the study more broadly: Samples from collaborators originated in the United States, Italy and Spain and spanned both the acute and convalescent phases of COVID-19. HLA class I and class II types, where available, came from metadata supplied by the sample provider rather than from assay-based typing. The prospective study material was composed of cDNA or gDNA derived from T cells, B-cell-depleted T cells, or PBMCs. The sample metadata nearly always contained a de-identified subject ID, COVID-19 status, age in years and sex. The dataset comprised deeply sampled blood TCRbeta repertoires from subjects exposed to, actively infected with, or recovered from COVID-19. The repertoires were released in a freely available public database intended as a resource for research on the immune response to SARS-CoV-2. The samples were drawn from two sources: the first 160 participants of the ongoing ImmuneRACE study, and 950 to 1,500 subjects contributed by 6 global collaborators. Findings and caveats that apply to the study as a whole: The quantity of clinical and demographic metadata differed by source and by participant and was supplied without curation.

The immunoSEQ Assay, a bias-controlled multiplex PCR, was used to amplify TCRbeta CDR3 regions from genomic DNA. Regarding the original processing steps: The number of nucleated cells in each sample was estimated from the amplification of reference gene primers within the assay. Sequence reads were collapsed and filtered to measure the absolute abundance of every unique TCRbeta CDR3 rearrangement. For each sample, productive Simpson clonality was calculated by taking the square root of Simpson's diversity index across productive rearrangements. In its TCRdb copy, this immuneACCESS table keeps in-frame sequences only and misses some clones. Where compared with another copy, unresolved V genes explain less than half of these, and the others have no known cause. The DNA was the basis for D and trimming; V, J and clone size are from that table. The sample has almost 400,000 clones on record, over 85% of them singletons. The top ten constitute 1.5% to 2% of the sample.

Participants in the prospective study were aged roughly 18 to 90 years, lived in some 24 United States geographic areas, and enrolled through a virtual design. To assign participants to cohorts, the prospective study relied on clinical history that participants themselves reported in a screening survey and a study questionnaire. Recovered participants in ImmuneRACE Cohort 3 were defined as having two consecutive negative NP/OP PCR tests, clearance from a healthcare professional, or resolution of symptoms. Mobile phlebotomists in the prospective study collected whole blood, serum and a nasopharyngeal or oropharyngeal swab from every participant. Participants in the prospective study had the option to provide additional blood draws and questionnaires over a roughly 2-month period. Before DNA extraction, blood samples from the prospective study were shipped at room temperature or frozen.

This receptor chain uses TRBV4-3 and TRBJ1-1, and 9 junction bases match TRBD1. This receptor was taken from a woman in her thirties who had recovered from COVID-19. Input material: PBMCs or T cells enriched from blood (not recorded which). In nucleotide form, the sequence is TGCGCCAGCAGCCGAGGGACAGGGATGTTCACTGAAGCTTTCTTT. Its translation reads: CASSRGTGMFTEAFF.